This paragraph covers one T cell receptor (beta chain) sequence. This specimen comes from a study of monozygotic twins with inflammatory bowel disease. The CDR3 length is 15 residues. Per germline, CDR1 SGHNT and CDR2 YYREEE (reference sequence). No DNA is given; TCRdb re-called the 5' RACE reads and lists each CDR3 protein once. This sample's table has roughly 330,000 distinct CDR3 sequences. The chain links TRBV5-4 to TRBJ1-2; TCRdb returns TRBD1, unconfirmable since there is no DNA. The sample was blood. The clonotype comes from a human donor with ulcerative colitis or Crohn's disease, or a healthy co-twin of an affected twin (not recorded which). The chain's CDR3 is CASSSGSRGYDGYTF.